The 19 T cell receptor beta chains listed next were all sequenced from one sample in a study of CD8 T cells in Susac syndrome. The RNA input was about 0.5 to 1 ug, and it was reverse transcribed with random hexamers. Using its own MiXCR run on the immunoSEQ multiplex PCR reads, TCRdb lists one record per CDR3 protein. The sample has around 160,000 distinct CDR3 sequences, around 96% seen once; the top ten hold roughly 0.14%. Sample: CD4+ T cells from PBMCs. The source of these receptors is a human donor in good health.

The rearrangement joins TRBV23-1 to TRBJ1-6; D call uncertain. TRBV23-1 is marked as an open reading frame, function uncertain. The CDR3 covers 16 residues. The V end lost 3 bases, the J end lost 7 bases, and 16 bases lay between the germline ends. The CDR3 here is CASSQAPQRGNSPLHF. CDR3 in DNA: TGCGCCAGCAGTCAGGCCCCCCAGAGAGGAAATTCACCCCTCCACTTT.

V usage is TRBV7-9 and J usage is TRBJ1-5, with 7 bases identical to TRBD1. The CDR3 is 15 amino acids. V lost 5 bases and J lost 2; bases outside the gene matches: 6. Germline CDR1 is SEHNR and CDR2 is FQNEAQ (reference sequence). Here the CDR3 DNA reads TGTGCCAGCAGCACCGGGACAGTGGGCAATCAGCCCCAGCATTTT. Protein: CASSTGTVGNQPQHF.

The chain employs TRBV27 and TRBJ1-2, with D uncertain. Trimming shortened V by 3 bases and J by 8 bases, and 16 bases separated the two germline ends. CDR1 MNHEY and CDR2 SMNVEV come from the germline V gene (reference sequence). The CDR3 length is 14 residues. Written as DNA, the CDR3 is TGTGCCAGCAGTTTCCGCCGGCAGGAGGGCGGCTACACCTTC. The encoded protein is CASSFRRQEGGYTF.

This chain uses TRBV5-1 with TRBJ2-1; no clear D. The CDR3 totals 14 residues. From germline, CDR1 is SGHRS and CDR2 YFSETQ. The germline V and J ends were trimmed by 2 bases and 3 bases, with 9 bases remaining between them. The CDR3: CASSFELRYNEQFF. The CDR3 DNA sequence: TGCGCCAGCAGCTTTGAACTGCGCTACAATGAGCAGTTCTTC.

The CDR3 nucleotides are TGTGCCAGCAGCGCTCAACCGCGGAACACTGAAGCTTTCTTT. Its translation: CASSAQPRNTEAFF. V is TRBV9 and J is TRBJ1-1; no definite D call. CDR3 length: 14 amino acids. Germline CDR1 reads SGDLS; CDR2 reads YYNGEE. Deletions cut 3 bases from V and 1 base from J, with 10 bases between.

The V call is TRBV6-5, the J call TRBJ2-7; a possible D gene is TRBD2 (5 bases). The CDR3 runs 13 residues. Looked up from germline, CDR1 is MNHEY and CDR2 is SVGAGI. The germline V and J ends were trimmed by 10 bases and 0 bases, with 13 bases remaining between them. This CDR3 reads CATRRGSSYEQYF. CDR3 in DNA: TGTGCCACCAGACGGGGAAGCTCCTACGAGCAGTACTTC.

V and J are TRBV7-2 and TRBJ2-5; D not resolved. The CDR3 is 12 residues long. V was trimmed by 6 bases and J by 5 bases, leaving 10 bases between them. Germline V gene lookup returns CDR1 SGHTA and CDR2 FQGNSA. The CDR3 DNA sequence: TGTGCCAGCAGGGGTCTAGGGGAGACCCAGTACTTC. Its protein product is CASRGLGETQYF.

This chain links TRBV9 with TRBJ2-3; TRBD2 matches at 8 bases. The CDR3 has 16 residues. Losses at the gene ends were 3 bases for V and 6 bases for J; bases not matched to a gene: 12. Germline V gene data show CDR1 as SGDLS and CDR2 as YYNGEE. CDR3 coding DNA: TGTGCCAGCAGCGGCGACGTGGGCGGGGGGTTCGATACGCAGTATTTT. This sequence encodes CASSGDVGGGFDTQYF.

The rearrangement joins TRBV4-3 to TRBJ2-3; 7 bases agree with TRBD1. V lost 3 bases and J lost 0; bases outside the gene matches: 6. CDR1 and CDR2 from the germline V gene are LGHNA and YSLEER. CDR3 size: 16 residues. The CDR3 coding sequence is TGCGCCAGCAGCCAGGGGACAGAGGCTAGCACAGATACGCAGTATTTT. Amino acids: CASSQGTEASTDTQYF.

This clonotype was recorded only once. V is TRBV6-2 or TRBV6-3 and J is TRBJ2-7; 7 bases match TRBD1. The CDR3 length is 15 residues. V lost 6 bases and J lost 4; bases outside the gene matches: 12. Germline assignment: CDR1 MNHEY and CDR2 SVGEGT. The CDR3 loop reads CASSHSHRGTYEQYF. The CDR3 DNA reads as TGTGCCAGCAGCCACTCCCACAGGGGAACGTACGAGCAGTACTTC.

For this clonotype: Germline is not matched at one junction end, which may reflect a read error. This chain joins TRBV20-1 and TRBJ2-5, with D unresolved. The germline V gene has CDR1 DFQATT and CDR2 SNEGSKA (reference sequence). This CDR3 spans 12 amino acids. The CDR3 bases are TGCAGCGCTAAGCCCAGCCAAGAGACCCAGTACTTC. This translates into CSAKPSQETQYF.

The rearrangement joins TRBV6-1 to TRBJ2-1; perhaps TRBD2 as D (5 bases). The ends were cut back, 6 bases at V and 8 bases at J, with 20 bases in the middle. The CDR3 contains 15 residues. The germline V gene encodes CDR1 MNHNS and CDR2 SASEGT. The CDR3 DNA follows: TGTGCCAGCAGACAAGAGGGTAATCGTGCCGATGAGCAGTTCTTC. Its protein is CASRQEGNRADEQFF.

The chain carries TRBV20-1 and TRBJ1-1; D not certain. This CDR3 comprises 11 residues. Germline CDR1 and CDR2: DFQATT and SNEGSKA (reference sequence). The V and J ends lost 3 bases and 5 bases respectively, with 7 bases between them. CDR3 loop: CSASQMTEAFF. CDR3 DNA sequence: TGCAGTGCTAGTCAGATGACTGAAGCTTTCTTT.

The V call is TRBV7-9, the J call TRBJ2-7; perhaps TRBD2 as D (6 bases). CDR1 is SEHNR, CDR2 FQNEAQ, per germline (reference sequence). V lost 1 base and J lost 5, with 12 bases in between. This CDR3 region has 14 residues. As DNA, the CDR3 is TGTGCCAGCAGCTTAGTTGGGGGGAGGAACGAGCAGTACTTC. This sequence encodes CASSLVGGRNEQYF.

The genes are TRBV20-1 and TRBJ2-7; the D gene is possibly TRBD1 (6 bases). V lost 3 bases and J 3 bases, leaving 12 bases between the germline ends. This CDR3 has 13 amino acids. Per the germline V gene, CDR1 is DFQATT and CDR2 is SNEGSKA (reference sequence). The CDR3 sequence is CSASPPGDYEQYF. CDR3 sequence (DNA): TGCAGTGCTAGCCCGCCAGGGGACTACGAGCAGTACTTC.

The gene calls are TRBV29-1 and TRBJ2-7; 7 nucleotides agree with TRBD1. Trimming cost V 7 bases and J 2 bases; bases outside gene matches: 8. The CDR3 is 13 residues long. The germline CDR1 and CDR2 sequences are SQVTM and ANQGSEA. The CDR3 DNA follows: TGCAGCGCCGGGGACAGTGGGACCTACGAGCAGTACTTC. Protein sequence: CSAGDSGTYEQYF.

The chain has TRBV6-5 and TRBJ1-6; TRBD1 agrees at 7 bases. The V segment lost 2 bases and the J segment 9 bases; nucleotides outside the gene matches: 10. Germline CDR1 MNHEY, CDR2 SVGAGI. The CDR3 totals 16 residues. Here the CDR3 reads CASSYQTGRIGSPLHF. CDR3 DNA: TGTGCCAGCAGTTACCAGACAGGGCGGATCGGTTCACCCCTCCACTTT.

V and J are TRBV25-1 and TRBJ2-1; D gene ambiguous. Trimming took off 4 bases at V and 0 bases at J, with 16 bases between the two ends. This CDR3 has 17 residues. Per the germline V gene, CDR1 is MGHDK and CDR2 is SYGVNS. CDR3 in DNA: TGTGCCAGCAGTGCCCGTCGTGGGAAGAGCTCCTACAATGAGCAGTTCTTC. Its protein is CASSARRGKSSYNEQFF.

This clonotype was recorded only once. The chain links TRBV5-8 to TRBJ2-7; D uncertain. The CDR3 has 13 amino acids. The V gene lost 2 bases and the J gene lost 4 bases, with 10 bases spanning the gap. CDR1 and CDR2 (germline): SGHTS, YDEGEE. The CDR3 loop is CASSLSTLYEQYF. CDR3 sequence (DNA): TGTGCCAGCAGCTTATCGACCCTTTACGAGCAGTACTTC.